This TCR beta chain stems from a study of radiation and T cells in renal cell carcinoma. Study background: Nephrectomy followed 15 Gy stereotactic body radiation by 4 weeks. Whole-study findings and limits: Pretreatment tumor biopsies were lacking, so baseline clonotypes are unknown.

On this clone itself: Its antigen is unknown.

Time point given: baseline pretreatment blood. The treatment denotes: 15 Gy SBRT to primary tumor, nephrectomy 4 weeks later. After SBRT, blood was collected at 2 and 4 weeks, plus baseline. The CDR3 runs 15 residues. Germline lookup yields CDR1 MDHEN and CDR2 SYDVKM. Trimming pared 7 bases from V and 3 bases from J, leaving 15 bases between. Sequencing used immunoSEQ multiplex PCR; TCRdb keeps in-frame clones, though not all of them. Altogether 140,000 or so clones are present, over 75% being singletons, with the ten largest covering 12%. The sequenced sample was blood, obtained from a patient whose treatment included radiotherapy and nephrectomy. The clonotype was recovered from a woman aged 45-65 years with renal cell carcinoma. This chain connects TRBV28 to TRBJ2-2; D uncertain. CDR3 coding DNA: TGTGCCAGCAAAAGGTTGGGCTCGGACACCGGGGAGCTGTTTTTT. This gives the protein CASKRLGSDTGELFF.